This T cell receptor beta chain was documented in a study of STAT5B mutations in CD4+ large granular lymphocyte leukemia. Per germline, CDR1 MNHEY and CDR2 SVGAGI. CDR3 length equals 15 residues. Trimming cost V 6 bases and J 7 bases; bases outside gene matches: 10. In the original analysis: Productive clonotypes were detectable down to 2.59 x 10-5 frequency. Only in-frame clones appear in the TCRdb table, and some are missing; sequencing was by immunoSEQ multiplex PCR. V and J calls and clone size are as listed in that table; D and trimming were resolved from the DNA. The table shows just over 40,000 clones, with roughly 84% occurring only once. General study results and limits: Compared with healthy controls (2/35), patient top clones favored TRBV06 (8/27). Patient CD4-sorted repertoires looked more clonal than healthy CD4+ repertoires, even without putative leukemic clones.

Notes on this clone: No antigen is known for it.

The rearrangement joins TRBV6-5 to TRBJ2-1, with 9 bases aligning to TRBD2. This TCR came from a human donor in good health. The sequenced sample consisted of CD4+ T cells from blood buffy coats. CDR3 sequence (DNA): TGTGCCAGCAGCCGGACTAGCGCCCCTAGGAATGAGCAGTTCTTC. It specifies CASSRTSAPRNEQFF.